The 30 T cell receptor beta chains below all came from one sample that was sequenced in a study of CD8 T cells in Susac syndrome. RNA, at about 0.5 to 1 ug, was reverse transcribed with random hexamers. Using its own MiXCR run on the immunoSEQ multiplex PCR reads, TCRdb lists one record per CDR3 protein. The repertoire holds roughly 200,000 distinct CDR3 sequences, with around 95% as singletons. The specimen was CD4+ T cells from PBMCs. Receptor source: a human donor in good health.

This clonotype was recorded only once. J is TRBJ1-5 and V is TRBV9; D gene uncertain. Germline V lookup: CDR1 SGDLS, CDR2 YYNGEE. The CDR3 loop spans 13 amino acids. Trimming left V 3 bases short and J 0 bases short, with 4 bases between. CDR3 residues: CASSGHSNQPQHF. In nucleotides, the CDR3 is TGTGCCAGCAGCGGGCATAGCAATCAGCCCCAGCATTTT.

The chain carries TRBV11-1 and TRBJ2-1; unclear D gene. Looked up from germline, CDR1 is SGHAT and CDR2 is FQDESV (reference sequence). V was shortened by 3 bases and J by 6 bases, with 6 bases between the two germline ends. The length of the CDR3 is 12 residues. In nucleotides, the CDR3 is TGTGCCAGCAGCTTCCGGAGCAATGAGCAGTTCTTC. It codes for CASSFRSNEQFF.

This clonotype was found once. The CDR3 sequence is CAWTGDRGGGYTF. The CDR3 region has the DNA TGTGCCTGGACCGGGGACAGGGGAGGTGGCTACACCTTC. This rearrangement joins TRBV30 to TRBJ1-2; 10 nucleotides align to TRBD1. The germline V gene encodes CDR1 GTSNPN and CDR2 SVGIG (reference sequence). V lost 4 bases to trimming and J lost 7 bases; unmatched junction nucleotides: 6. The CDR3 totals 13 residues.

The chain has TRBV15 and TRBJ1-2, with TRBD1 as a possible D gene (6 bases). The CDR3 spans 15 residues. Trimming removed 1 base at V and 4 bases at J, with 13 bases between. The V gene's germline CDR1 is LNHNV and CDR2 YYDKDF (reference sequence). CDR3 nucleotide sequence: TGTGCCACCAGCAGAGGCAGGGGACGAGGCTATGGCTACACCTTC. Its translation: CATSRGRGRGYGYTF.

The rearrangement links TRBV28 to TRBJ2-7; 13 bases are a match to TRBD2. The CDR3 covers 17 residues. Germline lookup yields CDR1 MDHEN and CDR2 SYDVKM. V was clipped by 3 bases and J by 2 bases; unmatched bases: 7. The CDR3 nucleotides are TGTGCCAGCAGTTTGTCACTAGCGGGAGGGCGTGCCTACGAGCAGTACGTC. It encodes CASSLSLAGGRAYEQYV.

The chain uses TRBV9 and TRBJ2-5, with D hard to call. CDR3 length equals 11 residues. Trimming removed 0 bases at V and 5 bases at J, with 2 bases between. Germline CDR1 SGDLS, CDR2 YYNGEE. In DNA form, the CDR3 reads TGTGCCAGCAGCGTAGACGAGACCCAGTACTTC. Translating gives CASSVDETQYF.

The V call is TRBV20-1, the J call TRBJ2-7; D not resolved. Trimming took off 3 bases at V and 0 bases at J, with 12 bases between the two ends. Germline lookup yields CDR1 DFQATT and CDR2 SNEGSKA (reference sequence). The CDR3 is made up of 14 amino acids. This CDR3 is CSARSRQPSYEQYV. The CDR3 nucleotides read TGCAGTGCTAGGAGCAGGCAGCCCTCCTACGAGCAGTACGTC.

This clonotype was seen a single time. The J gene is TRBJ2-3, the V gene TRBV20-1; 8 nucleotides agree with TRBD1. Per germline, CDR1 DFQATT and CDR2 SNEGSKA (reference sequence). The CDR3 has 12 amino acids. The ends lost 4 bases at V and 6 bases at J; junction bases unmatched: 3. The CDR3 region has the DNA TGCAGTGCTACGACAGGGGCGGATACGCAGTATTTT. This codes for CSATTGADTQYF.

The rearrangement uses TRBV5-6 and TRBJ1-1; D gene uncertain. The V gene's germline CDR1 is SGHDT and CDR2 YYEEEE. The V end lost 2 bases, the J end lost 0 bases, and 8 bases lay between the germline ends. CDR3 size: 14 residues. CDR3 DNA sequence: TGTGCCAGCAGCTTAGTGGGTATGAACACTGAAGCTTTCTTT. Translating gives CASSLVGMNTEAFF.

The gene calls are TRBV20-1 and TRBJ2-3; D is tentatively TRBD1 or TRBD2 (5 bases each). V dropped 6 bases and J dropped 1 base, with 11 bases sitting between them. CDR1 and CDR2 (germline): DFQATT, SNEGSKA (reference sequence). The CDR3 has 13 amino acids. The CDR3 DNA reads as TGCAGTGCCGGGGACCGTCGCACAGATACGCAGTATTTT. Its protein is CSAGDRRTDTQYF.

This clonotype is a singleton in its sample. The rearrangement links TRBV3-1 to TRBJ2-1; the match to TRBD2 covers 10 bases. The CDR3 consists of 15 residues. Germline V gene sequence: CDR1 LGHDT, CDR2 YNNKEL (reference sequence). The ends lost 4 bases at V and 4 bases at J; junction bases unmatched: 4. The CDR3 bases are TGTGCCAGCAGCCGACTTAGCGGGGGGTACAATGAGCAGTTCTTC. Amino acids: CASSRLSGGYNEQFF.

J is TRBJ1-2 and V is TRBV20-1, with unresolved D. V lost 6 bases to trimming and J lost 2 bases, with 13 bases between them. CDR1 DFQATT and CDR2 SNEGSKA come from the germline V gene (reference sequence). CDR3 length: 13 residues. The CDR3 spells CSAKSRGNYGYTF. CDR3 DNA: TGCAGTGCCAAATCTCGGGGAAACTATGGCTACACCTTC.

This sequence joins TRBV29-1 and TRBJ2-5, with D perhaps TRBD1 (5 bases). Trimming took 6 bases from V and 0 from J, leaving 11 bases between them. Germline V gene lookup returns CDR1 SQVTM and CDR2 ANQGSEA. This CDR3 comprises 13 residues. CDR3 nucleotides: TGCAGCGTCCCCGCAGGGAACCAAGAGACCCAGTACTTC. This translates into CSVPAGNQETQYF.

V gene TRBV20-1 combines with J gene TRBJ2-6; a weak D match, TRBD1 (5 bases). The CDR3 spans 15 residues. Looked up from germline, CDR1 is DFQATT and CDR2 is SNEGSKA (reference sequence). Between the trimmed V and J ends, which lost 6 bases and 3 bases, there was a span of 15 bases. The CDR3 is CSAPTQGRGANVLTF. The CDR3 nucleotides read TGCAGTGCCCCAACCCAGGGTCGTGGGGCCAACGTCCTGACTTTC.

The V and J genes are TRBV6-5 and TRBJ2-7; TRBD1 is a possible D gene (5 bases). V lost 6 bases and J 4 bases, leaving 13 bases between the germline ends. Germline assignment: CDR1 MNHEY and CDR2 SVGAGI. This CDR3 spans 13 amino acids. This CDR3 is CASRRQGEYEQYV. The CDR3 nucleotides are TGTGCCAGCAGGCGACAAGGGGAATACGAGCAGTACGTC.

This clonotype was recorded once. This chain connects TRBV20-1 to TRBJ1-5, with D possibly TRBD1 on 5 matching bases. The CDR3 runs to 14 residues. The germline gives CDR1 DFQATT, CDR2 SNEGSKA (reference sequence). Trimming stripped 7 bases from V and 4 bases from J, with 17 bases between. The CDR3 region has the DNA TGCAGTGTTCCCTCCAGGGTCTATAATCAGCCCCAGCATTTT. Amino acid sequence: CSVPSRVYNQPQHF.

The chain uses TRBV29-1 and TRBJ1-1; D remains ambiguous. This CDR3 spans 13 amino acids. Germline CDR1 is SQVTM and CDR2 is ANQGSEA. Trimming took off 2 bases at V and 1 base at J, with 8 bases between the two ends. DNA for the CDR3: TGCAGCGTTGAAACCGATTCGAACACTGAAGCTTTCTTT. Translating it yields CSVETDSNTEAFF.

A single count supports this clonotype. DNA for the CDR3: TGCGCCAGCAGCCAATCCGGACAAGCGAACACTGAAGCTTTCTTT. Residues: CASSQSGQANTEAFF. The chain is built from TRBV4-1 and TRBJ1-1; a weak D match, TRBD1 (5 bases). The V end lost 2 bases, the J end lost 1 base, and 11 bases lay between the germline ends. This CDR3 contains 15 residues. Germline V gives CDR1 MGHRA, CDR2 YSYEKL.

This clonotype was seen once. V is TRBV27 and J is TRBJ2-7; TRBD2 might be the D (5 bases). The CDR3 is 14 residues long. With 3 bases removed from V and 4 bases from J, the gap between germline ends came to 13 bases. Germline loops: CDR1 MNHEY, CDR2 SMNVEV (reference sequence). As DNA, the CDR3 is TGTGCCAGCAGTTTCCGGACGGGGAATTACGAGCAGTACTTC. Protein sequence: CASSFRTGNYEQYF.

The rearrangement links TRBV7-9 to TRBJ2-7; no clear D. Germline V lookup: CDR1 SEHNR, CDR2 FQNEAQ (reference sequence). V lost 5 bases and J lost 2, with 10 bases in between. The CDR3 has 13 amino acids. Here the CDR3 reads CASSRTEPYEQYF. Written as DNA, the CDR3 is TGTGCCAGCAGCCGAACAGAGCCCTACGAGCAGTACTTC.

The CDR3 protein is CASSESQTTYEQYV. CDR3 DNA sequence: TGTGCCAGCAGTGAGAGTCAAACCACCTACGAGCAGTACGTC. The chain combines TRBV2 with TRBJ2-7; D is unclear. Trimming cost V 3 bases and J 2 bases, with 11 bases left between them. In germline, CDR1 is SNHLY, CDR2 FYNNEI. This CDR3 spans 14 amino acids.

The rearrangement joins TRBV3-1 to TRBJ2-1; 9 positions agree with TRBD2. Germline V CDR1 and CDR2: LGHDT, YNNKEL (reference sequence). The V segment lost 4 bases and the J segment 9 bases; nucleotides outside the gene matches: 7. The CDR3 length is 14 residues. CDR3 region: CASSRTGLAIEQFF. CDR3 coding DNA: TGTGCCAGCAGCCGGACGGGACTAGCAATTGAGCAGTTCTTC.

The V call is TRBV2, the J call TRBJ2-3, with D perhaps matching TRBD1 or TRBD2 (6 bases each). V lost 8 bases, J lost 6 bases, and 18 bases lay in between. From germline, CDR1 is SNHLY and CDR2 FYNNEI. The CDR3 contains 14 residues. CDR3 coding DNA: TGTGCCAGCTCCGGACTGCACGGGGGCGATACGCAGTATTTT. The encoded protein is CASSGLHGGDTQYF.

This chain links TRBV7-3 with TRBJ2-1; perhaps TRBD2 as D (6 bases). The length of the CDR3 is 11 residues. The germline CDR1 and CDR2 sequences are SGHTA and FQGTGA. Trimming pared 5 bases from V and 10 bases from J, leaving 9 bases between. The DNA of the CDR3 is TGTGCCAGCAGCAATAGCGGCGAGCAGTTCTTC. Protein product: CASSNSGEQFF. The complete variable domain, with remaining parts taken from reference TRBV7-3 and TRBJ2-1, reads GAGVSQTPSNKVTEKGKYVELRCDPISGHTALYWYRQSLGQGPEFLIYFQGTGAADDSGLPNDRFFAVRPEGSVSTLKIQRTERGDSAVYLCASSNSGEQFFGPGTRLTVL.

This rearrangement joins TRBV20-1 to TRBJ2-3, with 14 nucleotides matching TRBD2. This CDR3 spans 17 amino acids. CDR1 and CDR2 (germline): DFQATT, SNEGSKA (reference sequence). Trimming at V came to 5 bases and at J to 5 bases, leaving 12 bases not matched to a gene. The CDR3: CSASLAPGLAGEDTQYF. For the CDR3, the DNA is TGCAGTGCTTCACTAGCCCCGGGACTAGCGGGGGAAGATACGCAGTATTTT.

This chain connects TRBV19 to TRBJ2-1; weak D call: TRBD1 (5 bases). Germline V gene sequence: CDR1 LNHDA, CDR2 SQIVND (reference sequence). CDR3 length: 13 residues. Trimming took 2 bases from V and 6 from J, leaving 8 bases between them. The CDR3, as DNA: TGTGCCAGTAGTATACAGGGTACCAATGAGCAGTTCTTC. Its protein product is CASSIQGTNEQFF.

The chain combines TRBV6-6 with TRBJ2-3; 7 nucleotides match TRBD1. V was pared by 9 bases and J by 0 bases, with 9 bases of the junction left unmatched. The CDR3 totals 15 residues. The germline V gene encodes CDR1 MNHNY and CDR2 SVGAGI (reference sequence). The CDR3 nucleotides are TGTGCCAGTATGGGACAGCCATCTAGCACAGATACGCAGTATTTT. It specifies CASMGQPSSTDTQYF.

The chain recombines TRBV29-1 with TRBJ1-1; D is unresolved. The CDR3 spans 13 residues. Trimming shortened V by 5 bases and J by 2 bases, and 12 bases separated the two germline ends. From germline, CDR1 is SQVTM and CDR2 ANQGSEA. CDR3 coding DNA: TGCAGCGTTAGGTCGGCAGTTAACACTGAAGCTTTCTTT. Amino acids: CSVRSAVNTEAFF.

The chain is built from TRBV6-5 and TRBJ2-7; D is unclear. CDR3 length: 13 amino acids. Germline V lookup: CDR1 MNHEY, CDR2 SVGAGI. V gave up 6 bases and J gave up 2 bases, with 11 bases separating them. This CDR3 reads CASSPPSTYEQYF. The CDR3 coding sequence is TGTGCCAGCAGCCCACCCTCCACCTACGAGCAGTACTTC.

The rearrangement joins TRBV5-6 to TRBJ2-1; 11 nucleotides match TRBD2. This CDR3 has 16 amino acids. Per germline, CDR1 SGHDT and CDR2 YYEEEE. Losses at the gene ends were 3 bases for V and 3 bases for J; bases not matched to a gene: 5. DNA for the CDR3: TGTGCCAGCAGCTCGCTAGCGGGGGGAAGCTACAATGAGCAGTTCTTC. This encodes CASSSLAGGSYNEQFF.